This is a list of T cell receptor beta chains from one sample in a study of T cell responses to AZD1222 COVID-19 vaccine. Here immunoSEQ multiplex PCR was the method, and the copy in TCRdb shows in-frame clones only, minus some. The sample holds approximately 100,000 clones, roughly 85% seen once. The sequencing here drew on peripheral blood, taken 28 days after the second AZD1222 dose. These receptors originate from an adult who received the AZD1222 COVID-19 vaccine. The CDR3 runs from the conserved cysteine through the conserved F or W. D genes are given only for firm matches. Some rows mark clone size as missing; the rest say once, few, many or name a class of expanded clone.

>TRBD2|.|TRBJ2-5|TRBV7-2
TGTGCCAGCAGCTTAGGCCTAGCGGGGGGGAGTAAGTACTTC
CASSLGLAGGSKYF
>.|.|TRBJ2-1|TRBV28
TGTGCCAGCAGTTTAAAAGACGGTGAGCAGTTCTTC
CASSLKDGEQFF
>.|.|TRBJ1-1|TRBV28
TGTGCCAGCAGACTAGAAACCCGGGTGAACACTGAAGCTTTCTTT
CASRLETRVNTEAFF
>TRBD1|.|TRBJ1-6|TRBV7-2
TGTGCCAGCAGCCCCGGGACAGCCTATAATTCACCCCTCCACTTT
CASSPGTAYNSPLHF
>TRBD1|.|TRBJ1-2|TRBV12-3/TRBV12-4
TGTGCCAGCAGCCACGACAGGGGCTATGGCTACACCTTC
CASSHDRGYGYTF
>TRBD2|.|TRBJ2-1|TRBV14
TGTGCCAGCAGCCAATACCGACTAGCAGGCGGGGCTGAGCAGTTCTTC
CASSQYRLAGGAEQFF
>.|.|TRBJ1-1|TRBV19
TGTGCCAGTAGTTTACAGATGAACACTGAAGCTTTCTTT
CASSLQMNTEAFF
>.|.|TRBJ1-1|TRBV19
TGTGCCAGTAGTTTAGAGAACACTGAAGCTTTCTTT
CASSLENTEAFF
>.|.|TRBJ1-1|TRBV27
TGTGCCAGCAGTTTAAAGGGCAACACTGAAGCTTTCTTT
CASSLKGNTEAFF
>TRBD1|once|TRBJ1-1|TRBV5-4
TGTGCCAGCAGGTTGAGGCCGAGGGGGCCACCGAACACTGAAGCTTTCTTT
CASRLRPRGPPNTEAFF
>TRBD2|.|TRBJ2-7|TRBV28
TGTGCCAGCAGTTTCCTAGCGGGAGGGCAGATTGACGAGCAGTACTTC
CASSFLAGGQIDEQYF
>TRBD1|.|TRBJ1-1|TRBV9
TGTGCCAGCAGCGTAGGTCTGGGACAGGGGAGCACTGAAGCTTTCTTT
CASSVGLGQGSTEAFF
>.|.|TRBJ1-2|TRBV19
TGTGCCAGTAGCGAGGGGTCAGGGGCGCCTGTCTATGGCTACACCTTC
CASSEGSGAPVYGYTF
>.|.|TRBJ2-1|TRBV7-9
TGTGCCAGCAGCTTATTAGCGGCCGAGCCCCCTACCTACAATGAGCAGTTCTTC
CASSLLAAEPPTYNEQFF
>.|.|TRBJ1-1|TRBV12-3/TRBV12-4
TGTGCCAGCAGCCAAACGGGGAACACTGAAGCTTTCTTT
CASSQTGNTEAFF
>TRBD1|.|TRBJ1-6|TRBV29-1
TGCAGCGTTCGGACGACAGGGATGAATTCACCCCTCCACTTT
CSVRTTGMNSPLHF
>TRBD1|.|TRBJ2-4|TRBV19
TGTGCCAGTTCAATTGGGTCAGGGGGCCCCCACATTCAGTACTTC
CASSIGSGGPHIQYF
>.|.|TRBJ2-1|TRBV4-3
TGCGCCAGCAGCCAAGGCTTAAGAAATGAGCAGTTCTTC
CASSQGLRNEQFF
>.|.|TRBJ1-1|TRBV12-3/TRBV12-4
TGTGCCATTCTAAAAATGAACACTGAAGCTTTCTTT
CAILKMNTEAFF
>.|.|TRBJ1-1|TRBV7-2
TGTGCCAGCAGCTTAAAGCCGGACAGGAACACTGAAGCTTTCTTT
CASSLKPDRNTEAFF
>.|.|TRBJ1-6|TRBV30
TGTGCCTGTCAAATGGGTGACGATTCACCCCTCCACTTT
CACQMGDDSPLHF
>TRBD1|.|TRBJ2-3|TRBV19
TGTGCCAGTCAAATCAGGGGGCCCACAGATACGCAGTATTTT
CASQIRGPTDTQYF
>.|.|TRBJ2-7|TRBV6-1
TGTGCCAGCAGTGAAGCTACTACCGGGACTTATGCTTTTGAGCAGTACTTC
CASSEATTGTYAFEQYF
>.|.|TRBJ2-7|TRBV12-3/TRBV12-4
TGTGCCAGCAGTTTACACACTTCCTACGAGCAGTACTTC
CASSLHTSYEQYF
>.|.|TRBJ2-4|TRBV7-2
TGTGCCAGCAGCTTAGGGGTGCTCAGCCACTCTGTTTTC
CASSLGVLSHSVF
>.|.|TRBJ1-2|TRBV5-1
TGCGCCAGCAGCTTGATTCAGGGAAGCTATGGCTACACCTTC
CASSLIQGSYGYTF
>.|.|TRBJ2-3|TRBV10-1
TGCGCCAGCAGTGAGGGTAGGGGACCCACAGATACGCAGTATTTT
CASSEGRGPTDTQYF
>TRBD2|.|TRBJ2-7|TRBV3-1/TRBV3-2
TGTGCCAGCAGCCACTTACTAGCGGGAGGGCCAGGCGAGCAGTACTTC
CASSHLLAGGPGEQYF
>.|.|TRBJ1-2|TRBV6-2/TRBV6-3
TGTGCCAGCAGTTACAGTAACTATGGCTACACCTTC
CASSYSNYGYTF
>.|.|TRBJ1-5|TRBV28
TGTGCCAGCAGCCTAGGACCGTGGCAGCCCCAGCATTTT
CASSLGPWQPQHF
>.|.|TRBJ1-1|TRBV5-1
TGCGCCAGCAGCTTGGGCCAGGGGTACACTGAAGCTTTCTTT
CASSLGQGYTEAFF
>.|.|TRBJ1-1|TRBV19
TGTGCCAGTAGTGGTGGCAGATTTAACACTGCTGAAGCTTTCTTT
CASSGGRFNTAEAFF
>.|.|TRBJ1-6|TRBV6-1
TGTGCCAGCAGTGAACGGGCAGGTGGTAATAATTCACCCCTCCACTTT
CASSERAGGNNSPLHF
>.|.|TRBJ2-7|TRBV28
TGTGCCAGCAGTTTTGGAACGGTTAGCTCCTACGAGCAGTACTTC
CASSFGTVSSYEQYF
>.|once|TRBJ2-5|TRBV19
TGTGCCAGTACCCAGACTAGCCAAGAGACCCAGTACTTC
CASTQTSQETQYF
>.|.|TRBJ1-1|TRBV18
TGTGCCAGCTCACAGGGGGTTCAGGGCCTGAACACTGAAGCTTTCTTT
CASSQGVQGLNTEAFF